The rows below give T cell receptor beta chains drawn from one sample of a study of shared clonotypes between healthy human individuals. Libraries were prepared by immunoSEQ multiplex PCR; TCRdb keeps only in-frame clonotypes and omits some of them. Of roughly 650,000 clones in the sample, approximately 97% were seen once. Sequences were obtained from naive CD4+ T cells sorted from blood. The source of these receptors is a woman in her twenties or thirties in good health. CDR3s include the opening cysteine and the closing phenylalanine or tryptophan. A D gene is named only where the DNA matches it firmly. Clone sizes are given selectively: once, few, many, or a class where the clone is expanded.

D: .
size: .
V: TRBV19
J: TRBJ1-4
CDR3: CASSIVDEKLFF
DNA: TGTGCCAGTAGTATAGTCGATGAAAAACTGTTTTTT

D: .
size: .
V: TRBV5-5
J: TRBJ1-5
CDR3: CASSFGGVGNQPQHF
DNA: TGTGCCAGCAGCTTCGGAGGGGTGGGCAATCAGCCCCAGCATTTT

D: TRBD1
size: .
V: TRBV6-1
J: TRBJ1-1
CDR3: CASRTLTGGSAEAFF
DNA: TGTGCCAGCAGAACCTTGACAGGGGGCTCGGCTGAAGCTTTCTTT

D: TRBD1
size: .
V: TRBV7-8
J: TRBJ1-5
CDR3: CASSLVSGRGRLSNQPQHF
DNA: TGTGCCAGCAGCTTAGTTTCCGGCAGGGGGCGGTTAAGCAATCAGCCCCAGCATTTT

D: .
size: .
V: TRBV4-1
J: TRBJ2-5
CDR3: CASSQGPGALGEQYF
DNA: TGCGCCAGCAGCCAAGGGCCGGGGGCCCTGGGGGAGCAGTACTTC

D: .
size: .
V: TRBV7-2
J: TRBJ1-2
CDR3: CASSLDRAYGYTF
DNA: TGTGCCAGCAGCTTAGACAGGGCCTATGGCTACACCTTC

D: .
size: .
V: TRBV29-1
J: TRBJ2-7
CDR3: CSVARDSESYEQYF
DNA: TGCAGCGTTGCCCGGGACTCCGAATCCTACGAGCAGTACTTC

D: .
size: .
V: TRBV9
J: TRBJ2-7
CDR3: CASSPSSGRNYEQYF
DNA: TGTGCCAGCAGCCCATCCTCCGGGAGAAATTACGAGCAGTACTTC

D: TRBD1
size: .
V: TRBV9
J: TRBJ2-1
CDR3: CASSATGDNEQFF
DNA: TGTGCCAGCAGCGCAACAGGGGACAATGAGCAGTTCTTC

D: TRBD2
size: .
V: TRBV4-2
J: TRBJ2-3
CDR3: CASSQGTSDSTDTQYF
DNA: TGTGCCAGCAGCCAGGGGACTAGCGACAGCACAGATACGCAGTATTTT

D: TRBD2
size: .
V: TRBV28
J: TRBJ2-7
CDR3: CASSGGLAGTEFASEQYF
DNA: TGTGCCAGCAGTGGGGGACTAGCGGGAACCGAATTCGCGAGCGAGCAGTACTTC

D: .
size: .
V: TRBV14
J: TRBJ1-5
CDR3: CASSHFSASNQPQHF
DNA: TGTGCCAGCAGCCACTTCTCGGCTAGCAATCAGCCCCAGCATTTT

D: .
size: .
V: TRBV11-2
J: TRBJ2-4
CDR3: CASSLAGTKNIQYF
DNA: TGTGCCAGCAGCTTAGCGGGGACCAAAAACATTCAGTACTTC

D: TRBD2
size: .
V: TRBV5-4
J: TRBJ2-5
CDR3: CASSQSSGRIETQYF
DNA: TGTGCCAGCAGTCAATCTAGCGGGAGAATTGAGACCCAGTACTTC

D: .
size: .
V: TRBV7-6
J: TRBJ2-7
CDR3: CASSTPWGRGRNEQYF
DNA: TGTGCCAGCAGCACTCCGTGGGGTAGAGGAAGGAACGAGCAGTACTTC

D: TRBD1
size: few
V: TRBV7-2
J: TRBJ1-2
CDR3: CASSMGQLNGYTF
DNA: TGTGCCAGCAGCATGGGACAGCTCAATGGCTACACCTTC

D: .
size: .
V: TRBV21-1
J: TRBJ2-7
CDR3: CASSNAPWAVYEQYF
DNA: TGTGCCAGCAGCAATGCCCCTTGGGCAGTCTACGAGCAGTACTTC

D: .
size: .
V: TRBV27
J: TRBJ2-7
CDR3: CATSNPGDSYEQYF
DNA: TGTGCCACCTCCAACCCGGGGGACAGCTACGAGCAGTACTTC

D: TRBD2
size: once
V: TRBV28
J: TRBJ2-1
CDR3: CASRPGLARLSSYNEQFF
DNA: TGTGCCAGCAGACCGGGACTAGCGCGGCTTAGCTCCTACAATGAGCAGTTCTTC

D: .
size: .
V: TRBV10-3
J: TRBJ2-3
CDR3: CAISESTLSTDTQYF
DNA: TGTGCCATCAGTGAGTCTACCCTCAGCACAGATACGCAGTATTTT

D: .
size: .
V: TRBV18
J: TRBJ1-2
CDR3: CASSPYRDVFPVGGYTF
DNA: TGTGCCAGCTCCCCCTATCGGGACGTCTTCCCTGTCGGGGGCTACACCTTC

D: .
size: .
V: TRBV4-2
J: TRBJ1-3
CDR3: CASSQDWLEVNTIYF
DNA: TGTGCCAGCAGCCAAGACTGGCTTGAGGTAAACACCATATATTTT

D: TRBD1
size: .
V: TRBV4-2
J: TRBJ1-3
CDR3: CASSQDRTGGNTIYF
DNA: TGTGCCAGCAGCCAAGACAGGACAGGTGGAAACACCATATATTTT

D: .
size: .
V: TRBV11-2
J: TRBJ2-7
CDR3: CASSSILGWRSYEQYF
DNA: TGTGCCAGCAGCTCGATATTGGGGTGGCGGTCCTACGAGCAGTACTTC

D: .
size: .
V: TRBV6-8
J: TRBJ2-3
CDR3: CASSPSGRRVPADTQYF
DNA: TGTGCCAGCAGTCCCTCCGGACGACGAGTACCTGCAGATACGCAGTATTTT

D: TRBD1
size: .
V: TRBV9
J: TRBJ1-3
CDR3: CASSLRDRELLDTIYF
DNA: TGTGCCAGCAGCTTACGGGACAGGGAACTTCTTGACACCATATATTTT

D: .
size: .
V: TRBV6-1
J: TRBJ1-5
CDR3: CASTVDSNQPQHF
DNA: TGTGCCTCTACTGTTGATAGCAATCAGCCCCAGCATTTT

D: .
size: .
V: TRBV14
J: TRBJ2-1
CDR3: CASSQRRQGSYNEQFF
DNA: TGTGCCAGCAGCCAGCGACGTCAGGGATCCTACAATGAGCAGTTCTTC

D: .
size: .
V: TRBV6-1
J: TRBJ1-2
CDR3: CASRRDENYGYTF
DNA: TGTGCCAGCAGACGGGACGAGAACTATGGCTACACCTTC

D: TRBD2
size: .
V: TRBV7-9
J: TRBJ2-5
CDR3: CASSWTRVETQYF
DNA: TGTGCCAGCAGCTGGACTAGGGTCGAGACCCAGTACTTC

D: .
size: .
V: TRBV4-1
J: TRBJ1-2
CDR3: CASSQEGPVPYGYTF
DNA: TGCGCCAGCAGCCAAGAAGGCCCGGTCCCTTACGGCTACACCTTC

D: .
size: .
V: TRBV6-5
J: TRBJ2-2
CDR3: CASTPGAHTGELFF
DNA: TGTGCCAGCACCCCTGGGGCACACACCGGGGAGCTGTTTTTT

D: .
size: once
V: TRBV18
J: TRBJ2-2
CDR3: CASRPGNTGELFF
DNA: TGTGCCAGCCGCCCCGGCAACACCGGGGAGCTGTTTTTT

D: .
size: .
V: TRBV2
J: TRBJ1-2
CDR3: CASSPLGGLGPNYGYTF
DNA: TGTGCCAGCAGTCCTCTGGGGGGTCTAGGGCCTAACTATGGCTACACCTTC

D: TRBD1
size: .
V: TRBV27
J: TRBJ2-7
CDR3: CASRGDRGQGPYEQYF
DNA: TGTGCCAGCAGGGGAGACAGGGGGCAGGGTCCCTACGAGCAGTACTTC

D: .
size: .
V: TRBV27
J: TRBJ1-1
CDR3: CASSSGNHNTEAFF
DNA: TGTGCCAGCAGTTCAGGGAACCACAACACTGAAGCTTTCTTT

D: .
size: .
V: TRBV10-3
J: TRBJ2-2
CDR3: CAISEYIPGLGGELFF
DNA: TGTGCCATCAGTGAGTACATCCCGGGTCTTGGCGGGGAGCTGTTTTTT

D: .
size: .
V: TRBV6-5
J: TRBJ1-5
CDR3: CASSYDRSSNQPQHF
DNA: TGTGCCAGCAGTTACGACAGATCCAGCAATCAGCCCCAGCATTTT

D: .
size: once
V: TRBV27
J: TRBJ2-3
CDR3: CASSPLQRDTQYF
DNA: TGTGCCAGCAGTCCGCTTCAGAGGGATACGCAGTATTTT

D: .
size: .
V: TRBV5-1
J: TRBJ2-7
CDR3: CASSFGNYEQYF
DNA: TGCGCCAGCAGCTTTGGTAACTACGAGCAGTACTTC

D: .
size: .
V: TRBV2
J: TRBJ1-5
CDR3: CASSEDRAARNQPQHF
DNA: TGTGCCAGCAGTGAAGATCGGGCAGCCCGCAATCAGCCCCAGCATTTT

D: TRBD2
size: .
V: TRBV4-2
J: TRBJ2-3
CDR3: CASSQDKAGNTDTQYF
DNA: TGTGCCAGCAGCCAAGACAAAGCGGGAAACACAGATACGCAGTATTTT

D: .
size: .
V: TRBV10-2
J: TRBJ1-5
CDR3: CASKAANQPQHF
DNA: TGCGCCAGCAAGGCAGCCAATCAGCCCCAGCATTTT

D: TRBD1
size: .
V: TRBV19
J: TRBJ1-1
CDR3: CASTRTGGSVNTEAFF
DNA: TGTGCCAGTACCCGGACAGGGGGGTCTGTGAACACTGAAGCTTTCTTT

D: TRBD2
size: .
V: TRBV28
J: TRBJ2-1
CDR3: CASIVAGFSSYNEQFF
DNA: TGTGCCAGCATCGTAGCGGGCTTTAGCTCCTACAATGAGCAGTTCTTC